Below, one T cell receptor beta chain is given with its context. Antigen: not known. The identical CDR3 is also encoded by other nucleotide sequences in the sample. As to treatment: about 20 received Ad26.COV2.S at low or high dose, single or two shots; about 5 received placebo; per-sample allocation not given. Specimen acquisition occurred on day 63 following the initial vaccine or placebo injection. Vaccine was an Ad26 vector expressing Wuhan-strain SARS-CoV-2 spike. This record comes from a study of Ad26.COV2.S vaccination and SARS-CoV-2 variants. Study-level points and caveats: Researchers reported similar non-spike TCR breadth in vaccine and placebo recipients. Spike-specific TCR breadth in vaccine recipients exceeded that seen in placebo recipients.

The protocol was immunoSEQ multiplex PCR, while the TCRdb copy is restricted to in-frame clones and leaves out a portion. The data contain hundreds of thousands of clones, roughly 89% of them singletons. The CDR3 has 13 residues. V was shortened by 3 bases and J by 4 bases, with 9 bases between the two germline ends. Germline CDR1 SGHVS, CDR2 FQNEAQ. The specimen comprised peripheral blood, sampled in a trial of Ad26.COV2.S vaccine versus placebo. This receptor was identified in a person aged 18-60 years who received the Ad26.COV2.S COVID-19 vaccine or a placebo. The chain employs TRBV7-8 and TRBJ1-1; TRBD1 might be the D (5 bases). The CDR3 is CASSLGVGTEAFF. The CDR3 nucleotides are TGTGCCAGCAGCTTGGGGGTGGGCACTGAAGCTTTCTTT.